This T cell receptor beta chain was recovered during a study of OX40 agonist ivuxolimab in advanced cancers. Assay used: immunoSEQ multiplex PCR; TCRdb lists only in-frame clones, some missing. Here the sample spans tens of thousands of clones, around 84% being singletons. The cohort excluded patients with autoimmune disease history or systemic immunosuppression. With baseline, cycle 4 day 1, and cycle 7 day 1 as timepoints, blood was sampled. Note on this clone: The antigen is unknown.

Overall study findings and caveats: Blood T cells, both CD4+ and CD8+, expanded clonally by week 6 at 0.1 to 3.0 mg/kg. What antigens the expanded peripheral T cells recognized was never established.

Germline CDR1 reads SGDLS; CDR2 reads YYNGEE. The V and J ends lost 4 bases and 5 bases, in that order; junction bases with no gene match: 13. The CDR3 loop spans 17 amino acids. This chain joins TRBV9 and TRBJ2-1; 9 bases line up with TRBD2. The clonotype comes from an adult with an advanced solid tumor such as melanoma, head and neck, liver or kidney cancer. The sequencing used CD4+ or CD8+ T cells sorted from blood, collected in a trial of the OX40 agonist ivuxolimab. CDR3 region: CASSINRLAGVNNEQFF. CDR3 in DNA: TGTGCCAGCAGCATAAACCGGTTAGCGGGAGTAAACAATGAGCAGTTCTTC.